What follows is one T cell receptor beta chain and its context. What it binds is unknown. Clones were sequenced by immunoSEQ multiplex PCR, and TCRdb holds only the in-frame ones, with some missing. The sample yields 90,000 to 120,000 clones, around 91% seen once. This CDR3 is built from 17 residues. In germline, CDR1 is SGHVS, CDR2 FNYEAQ. V was pared by 5 bases and J by 1 base, with 19 bases between. This entry belongs to a study of T cell responses to AZD1222 COVID-19 vaccine. Whole-study results and caveats: Only a handful of people who got AZD1222 tested seropositive at baseline. Spike was spanned by vaccine-associated CD4 TCRs, which were dominant at 160-218 and 743-854. Elevations in Spike-specific TCR breadth and depth followed administration of two AZD1222 doses.

Sample: peripheral blood, taken on day 0 of AZD1222 vaccination. V and J are TRBV7-6 and TRBJ2-3; D possibly matches TRBD1 or TRBD2 (5 bases each). The clonotype was recovered from an adult in good health. The CDR3 loop reads CASSLAAEGLGTDTQYF. CDR3 nucleotides: TGTGCCAGCAGCCTGGCTGCCGAGGGGTTGGGCACAGATACGCAGTATTTT.